This TCR beta chain was sequenced during a study of blood T cell repertoires in COVID-19. Study-wide background: Italy, Spain and the United States were the sources of the convalescent and acute COVID-19 samples. PBMCs, B-cell-depleted T cells, or T cells were the source of the cDNA or gDNA that made up the material.

In the original workflow: Estimation of nucleated cell counts relied on the amplification of reference gene primers. Assay used: immunoSEQ multiplex PCR; TCRdb lists only in-frame clones, some missing. V and J calls plus clone size are reproduced from that table; the DNA served to infer D and trimming. The sample carries about 140,000 clones, around 85% recorded once. This CDR3 comprises 15 residues. V gave up 3 bases and J gave up 4 bases, with 13 bases separating them. Germline CDR1 is SGHAT and CDR2 is FQDESV (reference sequence). This sequence originates from a middle-aged man with acute or convalescent COVID-19. Sample: peripheral blood. The chain recombines TRBV11-1 with TRBJ2-1, with a weak D call TRBD1 (6 bases). CDR3 coding DNA: TGTGCCAGCAGCTTTGGGCAGGGGTTGTACAATGAGCAGTTCTTC. Protein product: CASSFGQGLYNEQFF.